One and the same sample provided the 32 T cell receptor beta chains below, sequenced in a study of T-cell memory formation after mild COVID-19. TCRdb called the 5' RACE reads again in MiXCR, with one record for every CDR3 protein. The data contain 550,000 to 700,000 distinct CDR3 sequences, about a sixth of them seen just once; the ten biggest clones take up around 12%. The sequenced sample consisted of PBMCs or a T cell subset sorted from them (not recorded which). The receptors derive from an adult woman who had mild COVID-19 (a few samples of this study predate the infection). Cell type and time point are not known.

CDR3: CASSQAGGLYEQYF. In DNA, the CDR3 is TGTGCCAGCAGTCAAGCGGGAGGTCTATACGAGCAGTACTTC. This chain links TRBV6-5 with TRBJ2-7, with 9 bases fitting TRBD2. This CDR3 contains 14 residues. The V gene's germline CDR1 is MNHEY and CDR2 SVGAGI. The junction had 6 bases not matched to a gene; V was cut back by 5 bases and J by 4 bases.

V usage is TRBV7-2 and J usage is TRBJ2-3; TRBD1 or TRBD2 may be the D gene (5 bases each). The length of the CDR3 is 15 residues. The germline V gene has CDR1 SGHTA and CDR2 FQGNSA. Trimming removed 6 bases from V and 2 bases from J, with 15 bases in between. The CDR3 DNA follows: TGTGCCAGCAGACCCGGTGGGGGACCCACAGATACGCAGTATTTT. It is translated as CASRPGGGPTDTQYF.

This clonotype was counted between two and nine times. The J gene is TRBJ2-5, the V gene TRBV6-1; TRBD2 matches at 7 bases. Germline lookup yields CDR1 MNHNS and CDR2 SASEGT. The CDR3 contains 18 residues. Trimming at V came to 1 base and at J to 4 bases, leaving 15 bases not matched to a gene. The CDR3 region has the DNA TGTGCCAGCAGTGAAGAGGTTTCGGGCTGGGAGGGAGGAGAGACCCAGTACTTC. The encoded protein is CASSEEVSGWEGGETQYF.

The CDR3 loop is CASSPLLDSTDTQYF. The CDR3, as DNA: TGTGCCAGCTCGCCGTTGCTAGATAGCACAGATACGCAGTATTTT. The rearrangement joins TRBV18 to TRBJ2-3; D not resolved. CDR1 and CDR2 from the germline V gene are KGHSH and LQKENI. With 6 bases removed from V and 0 bases from J, the gap between germline ends came to 13 bases. The CDR3 is 15 amino acids.

This sequence joins TRBV24-1 and TRBJ2-1; D is perhaps TRBD1 (6 bases). The CDR3 is 16 residues long. V gave up 3 bases and J gave up 0 bases, with 11 bases separating them. CDR1 and CDR2 (germline): KGHDR, SFDVKD. CDR3: CATSDPQGSSYNEQFF. In DNA, the CDR3 is TGTGCCACCAGTGATCCCCAGGGGAGCTCCTACAATGAGCAGTTCTTC.

This clonotype was observed a handful of times. This chain connects TRBV5-1 to TRBJ1-1; no clear D gene. The V and J ends lost 0 bases and 0 bases respectively, with 9 bases between them. This CDR3 region has 15 residues. Germline V gene lookup returns CDR1 SGHRS and CDR2 YFSETQ. CDR3 bases: TGCGCCAGCAGCTTGGATGGGGAGATGAACACTGAAGCTTTCTTT. It is translated as CASSLDGEMNTEAFF.

V gene TRBV12-3 or TRBV12-4 combines with J gene TRBJ2-1; TRBD2 matches at 9 bases. This CDR3 region has 15 residues. J lost 6 bases, V lost 3 bases, and 6 bases had no gene match. CDR3 sequence: CASSFGGRALNEQFF. DNA for the CDR3: TGTGCCAGCAGTTTTGGCGGGAGGGCCCTCAATGAGCAGTTCTTC.

This clonotype appeared a few times. The chain employs TRBV6-2 or TRBV6-3 and TRBJ2-1; 7 positions agree with TRBD2. CDR1 is MNHEY, CDR2 SVGEGT, per germline. This CDR3 is 14 amino acids long. After removal of 4 bases from V and 7 bases from J, the junction contained 7 bases not matched to a gene. The CDR3 region has the DNA TGTGCCAGCAGTTCTAGCGGCAGCGGGAATGAGCAGTTCTTC. This encodes CASSSSGSGNEQFF.

The V call is TRBV12-5, the J call TRBJ2-3; 7 bases line up with TRBD1. V gave up 4 bases and J gave up 0 bases; unmatched junction bases: 4. The CDR3 extends over 15 amino acids. The germline V gene has CDR1 LGHNT and CDR2 FRNRAP. CDR3 in DNA: TGTGCTAGTGGTTCCACAGGGGAGAGCACAGATACGCAGTATTTT. Its translation is CASGSTGESTDTQYF. Full variable domain (missing parts from reference TRBV12-5 and TRBJ2-3): DARVTQTPRHKVTEMGQEVTMRCQPILGHNTVFWYRQTMMQGLELLAYFRNRAPLDDSGMPKDRFSAEMPDATLATLKIQPSEPRDSAVYFCASGSTGESTDTQYFGPGTRLTVL.

This clonotype was picked up many times. This sequence joins TRBV20-1 and TRBJ2-7; TRBD1 or TRBD2 may be the D gene (6 bases each). The CDR3 is made up of 14 amino acids. Deletions cut 8 bases from V and 0 bases from J, with 17 bases between. Germline V gene sequence: CDR1 DFQATT, CDR2 SNEGSKA (reference sequence). The CDR3 loop is CSRRVQGGSYEQYF. For the CDR3, the DNA is TGCAGTCGCAGAGTACAGGGAGGCTCCTACGAGCAGTACTTC.

The rearrangement uses TRBV5-1 and TRBJ2-1, with 11 bases fitting TRBD2. V shed 1 base, J shed 8 bases, and the junction held 11 bases outside the gene matches. Germline V CDR1 and CDR2: SGHRS, YFSETQ. This CDR3 has 17 residues. The CDR3 spells CASSLIVAGGLNDEQFF. CDR3 sequence (DNA): TGCGCCAGCAGCTTGATTGTAGCGGGGGGGTTAAACGATGAGCAGTTCTTC.

This clonotype has only a few counts. The rearrangement joins TRBV20-1 to TRBJ2-3; 9 bases align to TRBD2. Trimming took 4 bases from V and 5 from J; bases not matched to a gene: 13. Germline CDR1 and CDR2: DFQATT and SNEGSKA (reference sequence). CDR3 length equals 16 residues. The CDR3 DNA sequence: TGCAGTGCTACCACCCCTAAGCGGGAGGTGGGAGATACGCAGTATTTT. This translates into CSATTPKREVGDTQYF.

This rearrangement joins TRBV5-1 to TRBJ1-2, with 7 bases lining up with TRBD1. J lost 0 bases, V lost 2 bases, and 4 bases had no gene match. This CDR3 is built from 15 residues. CDR1 and CDR2 (germline): SGHRS, YFSETQ. CDR3 in amino acids: CASSLGTASNYGYTF. The CDR3 nucleotides are TGCGCCAGCAGCTTAGGGACAGCATCTAACTATGGCTACACCTTC.

The sample holds a few counts of this clonotype. The V and J genes are TRBV10-3 and TRBJ2-3; D is ambiguous. This CDR3 is 12 amino acids long. V was trimmed by 8 bases and J by 6 bases, leaving 12 bases between them. Germline V gene data show CDR1 as ENHRY and CDR2 as SYGVKD. Here the CDR3 DNA reads TGTGCCATCGGCCCTTCCGGGGATACGCAGTATTTT. This sequence encodes CAIGPSGDTQYF.

This clonotype was counted at least ten times. The rearrangement uses TRBV6-1 and TRBJ2-1; D possibly corresponds to TRBD1 (5 bases). The V and J ends lost 6 bases and 7 bases respectively, with 13 bases between them. Per germline, CDR1 MNHNS and CDR2 SASEGT. The CDR3 covers 13 residues. The CDR3 region has the DNA TGTGCCAGCAGCTATGTAGGGGAAAATGAGCAGTTCTTC. Translation: CASSYVGENEQFF.

This rearrangement joins TRBV20-1 to TRBJ2-7, with TRBD1 identical over 7 bases. Trimming at V came to 3 bases and at J to 0 bases, leaving 11 bases not matched to a gene. CDR1 DFQATT and CDR2 SNEGSKA come from the germline V gene (reference sequence). There are 16 residues in the CDR3. The DNA for the CDR3 is TGCAGTGCTAGGAAGGGAAGGGGGCTATCCTCCTACGAGCAGTACTTC. It specifies CSARKGRGLSSYEQYF.

This clonotype was seen only a few times. CDR3 sequence (DNA): TGTGCCAGCAGGCGCGAGGTCGATGAGCAGTTCTTC. Amino acid sequence: CASRREVDEQFF. The chain recombines TRBV2 with TRBJ2-1; no firm D call. This CDR3 has 12 residues. The V and J ends lost 6 bases and 8 bases respectively, with 11 bases between them. The V gene's germline CDR1 is SNHLY and CDR2 FYNNEI.

This clonotype was seen only a few times. This chain connects TRBV7-6 to TRBJ2-3, with D maybe TRBD2 (5 bases). The CDR3 spans 17 residues. Germline-derived CDR1 and CDR2 are SGHVS and FNYEAQ. V gave up 5 bases and J gave up 1 base, with 19 bases separating them. The CDR3 spells CASSDILAEEGTDTQYF. The CDR3 DNA is TGTGCCAGCAGCGACATCCTGGCGGAGGAGGGCACAGATACGCAGTATTTT. The whole variable domain, filled in from reference TRBV7-6 and TRBJ2-3, reads GAGVSQSPRYKVTKRGQDVALRCDPISGHVSLYWYRQALGQGPEFLTYFNYEAQQDKSGLPNDRFSAERPEGSISTLTIQRTEQRDSAMYRCASSDILAEEGTDTQYFGPGTRLTVL.

V gene TRBV9 combines with J gene TRBJ2-1, with a weak D call TRBD2 (6 bases). Germline V lookup: CDR1 SGDLS, CDR2 YYNGEE. The CDR3 is 16 amino acids. Trimming removed 0 bases at V and 0 bases at J, with 10 bases between. The CDR3 sequence is CASSVVDGSSYNEQFF. In nucleotides, the CDR3 is TGTGCCAGCAGCGTAGTGGACGGGAGCTCCTACAATGAGCAGTTCTTC.

The chain carries TRBV10-3 and TRBJ1-2; 8 nucleotides match TRBD1. The length of the CDR3 is 14 residues. CDR1 ENHRY and CDR2 SYGVKD come from the germline V gene. V dropped 7 bases and J dropped 3; count of bases not matched to a gene: 7. DNA for the CDR3: TGTGCCATCACAGGACAGGGCGGTGACTATGGCTACACCTTC. Amino acid sequence: CAITGQGGDYGYTF.

The chain carries TRBV29-1 and TRBJ2-3; D is unclear. The CDR3 is 12 amino acids. V was trimmed by 4 bases and J by 6 bases, leaving 11 bases between them. Germline-derived CDR1 and CDR2 are SQVTM and ANQGSEA. In DNA, the CDR3 is TGCAGCGTTGTGGGTAATTTGGATACGCAGTATTTT. Residues: CSVVGNLDTQYF.

This clonotype occurred many times. The rearrangement uses TRBV5-1 and TRBJ2-3; D might be TRBD1 (6 bases). Germline-derived CDR1 and CDR2 are SGHRS and YFSETQ. Between the trimmed V and J ends, which lost 3 bases and 2 bases, there was a span of 16 bases. CDR3 length equals 16 residues. CDR3 DNA: TGCGCCAGCAGCTCCCTAGGGGGACATAACACAGATACGCAGTATTTT. As protein: CASSSLGGHNTDTQYF.

The V call is TRBV24-1, the J call TRBJ2-3; possibly TRBD1 for D (5 bases). Trimming stripped 4 bases from V and 6 bases from J, with 16 bases between. The length of the CDR3 is 15 residues. CDR1 is KGHDR and CDR2 is SFDVKD in the germline V gene. CDR3: CATSDFRGPIDTQYF. The CDR3 DNA reads as TGTGCCACCAGTGACTTTAGGGGTCCTATCGATACGCAGTATTTT.

This clonotype showed up just a few times. J is TRBJ2-1 and V is TRBV3-1; TRBD2 agrees at 9 bases. The CDR3 spans 17 residues. The trim removed 4 bases at V and 4 bases at J, leaving 11 bases unmatched. Germline CDR1 is LGHDT and CDR2 is YNNKEL (reference sequence). CDR3 in amino acids: CASSPTQRGALYNEQFF. The CDR3 bases are TGTGCCAGCAGCCCCACCCAGCGGGGGGCTTTGTACAATGAGCAGTTCTTC.

This clonotype has more than one count but fewer than ten. The V and J genes are TRBV12-3 or TRBV12-4 and TRBJ1-3, with unresolved D. Trimming cost V 2 bases and J 5 bases, with 4 bases left between them. The CDR3 extends over 12 amino acids. The CDR3 bases are TGTGCCAGCAGTTTAACAAGAAACACCATATATTTT. Translating it yields CASSLTRNTIYF.

The CDR3 DNA follows: TGTGCCAGCAGGGGGGCGCTTGACTATGGCTACACCTTC. This gives the protein CASRGALDYGYTF. The J gene is TRBJ1-2, the V gene TRBV7-9; D may be TRBD1 (6 bases). Germline V gene lookup returns CDR1 SEHNR and CDR2 FQNEAQ (reference sequence). This CDR3 is built from 13 residues. V was shortened by 6 bases and J by 3 bases, with 11 bases between the two germline ends.

This clonotype was seen a handful of times. The chain links TRBV29-1 to TRBJ2-3; possible D gene TRBD2, 6 bases. The germline V gene encodes CDR1 SQVTM and CDR2 ANQGSEA. V was cut by 3 bases and J by 6 bases, with 16 bases left in between. This CDR3 region has 14 residues. CDR3 sequence reads: CSVDQRVDPDTQYF. Written as DNA, the CDR3 is TGCAGCGTTGACCAGCGGGTCGACCCCGATACGCAGTATTTT.

This clonotype came up a few times. The J gene is TRBJ1-2, the V gene TRBV7-8; D unclear. Germline lookup yields CDR1 SGHVS and CDR2 FQNEAQ. Trimming pared 5 bases from V and 6 bases from J, leaving 10 bases between. The CDR3 is 12 residues long. CDR3 in DNA: TGTGCCAGCAGCCTGTGGACGGATGGCTACACCTTC. Translating gives CASSLWTDGYTF.

This clonotype was seen more than once but under ten times. The rearrangement joins TRBV7-2 to TRBJ2-1; the match to TRBD2 covers 8 bases. V was pared by 3 bases and J by 11 bases, with 6 bases of the junction left unmatched. CDR3 size: 13 residues. CDR1 is SGHTA and CDR2 is FQGNSA in the germline V gene. The CDR3 protein is CASSLTGGPQQFF. In DNA form, the CDR3 reads TGTGCCAGCAGCTTGACGGGAGGGCCACAGCAGTTCTTC.

This clonotype was seen ten or more times. This chain links TRBV7-9 with TRBJ2-1; TRBD2 matches at 7 bases. The V gene's germline CDR1 is SEHNR and CDR2 FQNEAQ (reference sequence). The CDR3 sequence is 17 residues long. V lost 5 bases and J lost 2; bases outside the gene matches: 12. The CDR3 is CASSPRASGLTYNEQFF. CDR3 in DNA: TGTGCCAGCAGCCCCCGCGCTAGCGGACTTACCTACAATGAGCAGTTCTTC.

Ten or more counts support this clonotype. The gene calls are TRBV6-5 and TRBJ2-1, with TRBD2 as a possible D gene (5 bases). V shed 4 bases and J shed 8 bases, with 9 bases lying between them. There are 12 residues in the CDR3. Germline V gene lookup returns CDR1 MNHEY and CDR2 SVGAGI. CDR3 residues: CASSSPGDEQFF. The DNA of the CDR3 is TGTGCCAGCAGTTCCCCCGGGGATGAGCAGTTCTTC.

This clonotype was counted a few times. J is TRBJ1-5 and V is TRBV21-1; the D call in the table, TRBD1, was not verified against the DNA. TRBV21-1 is given as a pseudogene. This CDR3 is built from 19 residues. CDR3 nucleotide sequence: TGTGCCAGCAGCAAAGAATCGGCAGGGGGGTACCATAGCAATCAGCCCCAGCATTTT. Amino acids: CASSKESAGGYHSNQPQHF.